This T cell receptor (beta chain) was retrieved from a study of blood T cells in healthy people across ages. A minimum of 6 micrograms of total RNA was extracted per sample. Together with a sample-barcoded 5' primer, a J-beta primer mix was included in a second PCR lasting roughly 6 to 12 cycles. TCRdb re-called the 5' RACE reads with MiXCR, one entry per CDR3 protein. This table holds fewer than 800,000 distinct CDR3 sequences, roughly 20% found once. The CDR3 spans 14 residues. V dropped 5 bases and J dropped 9; count of bases not matched to a gene: 9. CDR1 and CDR2 from the germline V gene are SGHAT and FQDESV (reference sequence).

This receptor was identified in a man between 65 and 80 years old in good health. V usage is TRBV11-1 and J usage is TRBJ2-1; 8 nucleotides align to TRBD1. The sample consisted of blood. The CDR3 region has the DNA TGTGCCAGCAGCCACCAGGGGGCTGAGGGTGAGCAGTTCTTC. Translating gives CASSHQGAEGEQFF.